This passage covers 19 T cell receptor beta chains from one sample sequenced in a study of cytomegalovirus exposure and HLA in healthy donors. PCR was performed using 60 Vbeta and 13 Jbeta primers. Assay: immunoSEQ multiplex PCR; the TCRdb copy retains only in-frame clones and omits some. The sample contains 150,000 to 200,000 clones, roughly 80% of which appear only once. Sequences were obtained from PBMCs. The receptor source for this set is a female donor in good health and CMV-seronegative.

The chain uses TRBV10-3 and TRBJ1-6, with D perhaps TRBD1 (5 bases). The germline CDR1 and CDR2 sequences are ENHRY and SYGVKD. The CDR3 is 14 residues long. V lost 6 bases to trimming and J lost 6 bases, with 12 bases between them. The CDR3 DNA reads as TGTGCCATCAGGTCGACAGATCCTAATTCACCCCTCCACTTT. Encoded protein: CAIRSTDPNSPLHF.

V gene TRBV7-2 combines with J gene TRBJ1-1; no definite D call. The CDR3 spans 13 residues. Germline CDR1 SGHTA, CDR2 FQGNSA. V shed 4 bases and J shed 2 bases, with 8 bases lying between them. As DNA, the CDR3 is TGTGCCAGCAGCTCATACAGAAACACTGAAGCTTTCTTT. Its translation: CASSSYRNTEAFF. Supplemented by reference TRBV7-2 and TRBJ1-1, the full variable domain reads GAGVSQSPSNKVTEKGKDVELRCDPISGHTALYWYRQSLGQGLEFLIYFQGNSAPDKSGLPSDRFSAERTGGSVSTLTIQRTQQEDSAVYLCASSSYRNTEAFFGQGTRLTVV.

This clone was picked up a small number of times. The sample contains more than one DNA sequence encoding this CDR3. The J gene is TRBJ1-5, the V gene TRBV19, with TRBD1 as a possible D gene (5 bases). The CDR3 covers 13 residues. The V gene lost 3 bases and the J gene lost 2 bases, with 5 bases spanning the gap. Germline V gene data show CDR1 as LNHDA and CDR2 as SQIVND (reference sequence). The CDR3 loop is CASSMTGNQPQHF. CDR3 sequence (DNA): TGTGCCAGTAGTATGACAGGCAATCAGCCCCAGCATTTT.

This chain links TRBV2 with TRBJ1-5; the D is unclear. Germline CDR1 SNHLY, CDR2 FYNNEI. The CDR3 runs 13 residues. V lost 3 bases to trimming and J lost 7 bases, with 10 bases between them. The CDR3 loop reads CASSDEDIQPQHF. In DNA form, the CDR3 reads TGTGCCAGCAGTGATGAGGATATCCAGCCCCAGCATTTT.

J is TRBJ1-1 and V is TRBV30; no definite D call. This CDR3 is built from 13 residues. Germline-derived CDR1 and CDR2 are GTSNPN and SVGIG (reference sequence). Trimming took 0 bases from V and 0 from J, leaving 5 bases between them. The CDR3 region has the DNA TGTGCCTGGAGTGTACGGTTGAACACTGAAGCTTTCTTT. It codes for CAWSVRLNTEAFF.

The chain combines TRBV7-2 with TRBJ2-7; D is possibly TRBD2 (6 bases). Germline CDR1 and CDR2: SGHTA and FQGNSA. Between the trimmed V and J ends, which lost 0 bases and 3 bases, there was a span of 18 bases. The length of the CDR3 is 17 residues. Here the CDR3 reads CASSLAGSGAKGYEQYF. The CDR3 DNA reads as TGTGCCAGCAGCTTAGCGGGTAGCGGAGCGAAGGGCTACGAGCAGTACTTC.

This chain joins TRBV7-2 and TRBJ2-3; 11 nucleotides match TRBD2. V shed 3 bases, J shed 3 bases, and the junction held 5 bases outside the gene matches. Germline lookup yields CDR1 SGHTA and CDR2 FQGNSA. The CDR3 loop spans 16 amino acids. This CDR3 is CASSFDGLAGTDTQYF. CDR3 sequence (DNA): TGTGCCAGCAGCTTCGACGGACTAGCGGGTACAGATACGCAGTATTTT.

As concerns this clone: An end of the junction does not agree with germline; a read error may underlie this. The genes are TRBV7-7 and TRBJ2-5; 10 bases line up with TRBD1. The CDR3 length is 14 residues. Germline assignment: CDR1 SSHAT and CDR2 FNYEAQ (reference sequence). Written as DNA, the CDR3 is TGTGCTAGCAGCCCCGGGACAGGGGAGGAGACCCAGTACTTC. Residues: CASSPGTGEETQYF. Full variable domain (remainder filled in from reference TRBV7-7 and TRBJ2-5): GAGVSQSPRYKVTKRGQDVTLRCDPISSHATLYWYQQALGQGPEFLTYFNYEAQPDKSGLPSDRFSAERPEGSISTLTIQRTEQRDSAMYRCASSPGTGEETQYFGPGTRLLVL.

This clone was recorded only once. CDR3 DNA: TGCGCCAGCAGCCAAGTTAGCGGCCAATCCTACGAGCAGTACTTC. As protein: CASSQVSGQSYEQYF. The chain combines TRBV4-1 with TRBJ2-7, with D perhaps TRBD2 (6 bases). The CDR3 consists of 15 residues. The germline CDR1 and CDR2 sequences are MGHRA and YSYEKL. Trimming took off 1 base at V and 1 base at J, with 11 bases between the two ends.

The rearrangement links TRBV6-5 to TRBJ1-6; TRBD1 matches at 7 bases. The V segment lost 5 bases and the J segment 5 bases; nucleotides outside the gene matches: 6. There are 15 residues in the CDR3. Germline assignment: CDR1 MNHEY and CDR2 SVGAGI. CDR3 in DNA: TGTGCCAGCAGTCCACAGGGGAGGAATAATTCACCCCTCCACTTT. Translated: CASSPQGRNNSPLHF.

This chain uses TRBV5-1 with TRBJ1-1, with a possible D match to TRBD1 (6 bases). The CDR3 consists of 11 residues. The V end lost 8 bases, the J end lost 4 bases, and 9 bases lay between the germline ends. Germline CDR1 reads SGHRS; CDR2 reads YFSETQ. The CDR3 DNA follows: TGCGCCAGTCTACAGGGCACTGAAGCTTTCTTT. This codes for CASLQGTEAFF.

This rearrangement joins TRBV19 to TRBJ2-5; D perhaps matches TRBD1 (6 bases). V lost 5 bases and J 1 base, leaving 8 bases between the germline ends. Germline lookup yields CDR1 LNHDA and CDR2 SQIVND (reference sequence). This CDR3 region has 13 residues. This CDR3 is CASSSTGQETQYF. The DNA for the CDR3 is TGTGCCAGTAGTTCGACAGGCCAAGAGACCCAGTACTTC.

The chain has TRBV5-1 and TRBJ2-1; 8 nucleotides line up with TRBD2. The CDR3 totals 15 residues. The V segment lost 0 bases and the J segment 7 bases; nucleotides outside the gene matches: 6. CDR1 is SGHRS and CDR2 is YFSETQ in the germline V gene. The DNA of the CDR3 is TGCGCCAGCAGCTTGGCCGTAGCGGGAATAAATGAGCAGTTCTTC. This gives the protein CASSLAVAGINEQFF.

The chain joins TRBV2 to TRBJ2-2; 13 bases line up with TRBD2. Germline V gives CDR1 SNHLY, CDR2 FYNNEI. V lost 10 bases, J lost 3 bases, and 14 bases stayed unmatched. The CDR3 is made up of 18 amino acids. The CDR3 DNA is TGTGCCACCAAACCGGGACTAGCGGGGCCTCGGGACACCGGGGAGCTGTTTTTT. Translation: CATKPGLAGPRDTGELFF.

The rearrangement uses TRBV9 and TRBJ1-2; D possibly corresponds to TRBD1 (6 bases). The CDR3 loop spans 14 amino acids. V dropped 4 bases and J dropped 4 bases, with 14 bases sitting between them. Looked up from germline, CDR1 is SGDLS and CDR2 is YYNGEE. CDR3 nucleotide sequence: TGTGCCAGCAGCACCCAGACAGGCGTCTATGGCTACACCTTC. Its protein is CASSTQTGVYGYTF.

The DNA of the CDR3 is TGTGCCAGCAGTCTGCCAACTTTGAGGGCTAACTATGGCTACACCTTC. It encodes CASSLPTLRANYGYTF. J is TRBJ1-2 and V is TRBV28; D ambiguous. The CDR3 runs to 16 residues. Germline V gene sequence: CDR1 MDHEN, CDR2 SYDVKM. Trimming shortened V by 5 bases and J by 0 bases, and 16 bases separated the two germline ends.

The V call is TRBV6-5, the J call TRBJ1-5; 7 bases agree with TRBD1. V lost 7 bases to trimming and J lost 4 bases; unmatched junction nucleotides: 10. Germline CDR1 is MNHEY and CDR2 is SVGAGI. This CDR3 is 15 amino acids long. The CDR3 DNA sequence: TGTGCCAGCAATCCACAGGGGATTGGGAATCAGCCCCAGCATTTT. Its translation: CASNPQGIGNQPQHF.

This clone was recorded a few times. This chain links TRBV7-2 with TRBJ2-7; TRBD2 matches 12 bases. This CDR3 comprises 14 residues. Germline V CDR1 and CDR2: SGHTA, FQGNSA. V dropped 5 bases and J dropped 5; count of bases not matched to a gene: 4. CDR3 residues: CASSVTSGSHEQYF. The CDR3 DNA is TGTGCCAGCAGCGTGACTAGCGGGAGCCACGAGCAGTACTTC.

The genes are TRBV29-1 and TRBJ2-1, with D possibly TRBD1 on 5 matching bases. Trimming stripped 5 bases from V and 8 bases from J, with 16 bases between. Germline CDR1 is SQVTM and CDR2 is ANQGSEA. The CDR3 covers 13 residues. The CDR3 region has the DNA TGCAGCGTTCCGGGCTTCCAGGGCGATGAGCAGTTCTTC. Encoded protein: CSVPGFQGDEQFF.